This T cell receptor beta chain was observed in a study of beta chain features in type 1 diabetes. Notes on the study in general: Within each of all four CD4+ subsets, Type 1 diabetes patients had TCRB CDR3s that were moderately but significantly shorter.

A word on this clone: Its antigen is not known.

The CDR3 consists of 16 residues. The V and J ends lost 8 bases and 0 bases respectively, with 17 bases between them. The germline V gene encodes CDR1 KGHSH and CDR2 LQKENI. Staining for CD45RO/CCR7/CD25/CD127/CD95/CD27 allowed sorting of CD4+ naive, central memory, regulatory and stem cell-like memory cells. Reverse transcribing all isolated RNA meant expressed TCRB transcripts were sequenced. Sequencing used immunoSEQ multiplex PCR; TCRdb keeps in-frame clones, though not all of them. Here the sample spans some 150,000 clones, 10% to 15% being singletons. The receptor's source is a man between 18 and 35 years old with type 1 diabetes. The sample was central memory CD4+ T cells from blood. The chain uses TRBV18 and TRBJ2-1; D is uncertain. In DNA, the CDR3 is TGTGCCAGCCACCTGGGCGATCCTAGCTCCTACAATGAGCAGTTCTTC. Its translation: CASHLGDPSSYNEQFF.